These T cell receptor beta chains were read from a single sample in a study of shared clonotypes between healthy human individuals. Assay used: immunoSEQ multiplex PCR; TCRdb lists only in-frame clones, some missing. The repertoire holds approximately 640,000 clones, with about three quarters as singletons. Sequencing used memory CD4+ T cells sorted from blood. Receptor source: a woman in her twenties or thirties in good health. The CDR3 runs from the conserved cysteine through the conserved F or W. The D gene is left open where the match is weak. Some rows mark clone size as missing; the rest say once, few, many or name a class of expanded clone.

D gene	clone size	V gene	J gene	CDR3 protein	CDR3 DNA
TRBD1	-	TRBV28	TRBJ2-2	CASSLSFGTGGSGELFF	TGTGCCAGCAGTTTAAGTTTCGGGACAGGGGGATCCGGGGAGCTGTTTTTT
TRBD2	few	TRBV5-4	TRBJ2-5	CASSRPSGEMETQYF	TGTGCCAGCAGCCGCCCCAGCGGGGAAATGGAGACCCAGTACTTC
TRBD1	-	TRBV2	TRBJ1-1	CASSGDSNTEAFF	TGTGCCAGCAGTGGGGACAGCAACACTGAAGCTTTCTTT
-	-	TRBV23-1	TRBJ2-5	CASRCGPQETQYF	TGCGCCAGCAGATGCGGGCCCCAAGAGACCCAGTACTTC
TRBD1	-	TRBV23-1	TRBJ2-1	CASSQYGLRSPYGAGGWHEQFF	TGCGCCAGCAGTCAATATGGCCTCCGCTCCCCCTATGGGGCAGGGGGCTGGCATGAGCAGTTCTTC
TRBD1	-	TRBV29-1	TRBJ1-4	CSVEDGQGVGKLFF	TGCAGCGTTGAAGACGGACAGGGCGTTGGAAAACTGTTTTTT
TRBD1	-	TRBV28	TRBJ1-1	CASSRYIGTEAFF	TGTGCCAGCAGTCGGTATATTGGGACAGAGGCTTTCTTT
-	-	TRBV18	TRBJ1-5	CASSPGQDQPQHF	TGTGCCAGCTCACCAGGCCAGGATCAGCCCCAGCATTTT
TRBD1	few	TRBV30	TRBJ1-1	CAWNQGAITEAFF	TGTGCCTGGAACCAGGGGGCAATCACTGAAGCTTTCTTT
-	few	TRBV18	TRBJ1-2	CASSPSGPVNYGYTF	TGTGCCAGCTCACCATCCGGGCCAGTTAACTATGGCTACACCTTC
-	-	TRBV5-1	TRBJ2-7	CASSLGPGTYEQYF	TGCGCCAGCAGCTTGGGGCCAGGAACCTACGAGCAGTACTTC
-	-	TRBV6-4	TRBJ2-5	CASHQRVGTQYF	TGTGCCAGCCACCAGAGGGTAGGGACCCAGTACTTC
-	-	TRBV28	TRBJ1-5	CASRAEQGRSQPQHF	TGTGCCAGCAGGGCCGAGCAGGGGAGAAGTCAGCCCCAGCATTTT
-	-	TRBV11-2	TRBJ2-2	CASSSQPVNTGELFF	TGTGCCAGCAGCTCCCAGCCAGTCAACACCGGGGAGCTGTTTTTT
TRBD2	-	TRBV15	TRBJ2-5	CATSRTSGETQYF	TGTGCCACCAGCAGGACTAGCGGAGAGACCCAGTACTTC
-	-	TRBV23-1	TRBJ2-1	CASSQSKETEDSYNEQFF	TGCGCCAGCAGTCAATCGAAGGAAACGGAAGATTCCTACAATGAGCAGTTCTTC
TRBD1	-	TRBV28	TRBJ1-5	CASRTGGASQPQHF	TGTGCCAGCAGGACAGGGGGCGCGAGTCAGCCCCAGCATTTT
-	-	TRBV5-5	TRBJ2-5	CASRTPYGTETQYF	TGTGCCAGCAGAACCCCCTATGGGACAGAGACCCAGTACTTC
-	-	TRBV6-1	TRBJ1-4	CASTMDPGEKLFF	TGTGCCAGCACTATGGACCCGGGGGAAAAACTGTTTTTT
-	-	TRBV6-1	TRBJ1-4	CASSEGSANEKLFF	TGTGCCAGCAGTGAGGGAAGCGCTAATGAAAAACTGTTTTTT
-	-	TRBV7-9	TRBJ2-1	CASSPFGSYNEQFF	TGTGCCAGCAGCCCATTCGGGAGTTACAATGAGCAGTTCTTC
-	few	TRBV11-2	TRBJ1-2	CASSWNPGPKNGYTF	TGTGCCAGCAGTTGGAACCCGGGACCCAAGAATGGCTACACCTTC
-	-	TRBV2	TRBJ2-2	CASSGVAAGELFF	TGTGCCAGCAGTGGGGTAGCAGCCGGGGAGCTGTTTTTT
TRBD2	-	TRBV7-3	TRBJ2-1	CASSLSLAGADGEQFF	TGTGCCAGCAGCTTATCACTAGCGGGAGCTGACGGTGAGCAGTTCTTC
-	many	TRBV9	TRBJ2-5	CASSVAWGQGETQYF	TGTGCCAGCAGCGTAGCTTGGGGCCAGGGGGAGACCCAGTACTTC
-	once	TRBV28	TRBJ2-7	CASRGGLWEQYF	TGTGCCAGCAGGGGTGGACTGTGGGAGCAGTACTTC
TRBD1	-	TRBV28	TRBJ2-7	CASMDFGTGDHEQYF	TGTGCCAGCATGGATTTTGGGACAGGTGATCACGAGCAGTACTTC
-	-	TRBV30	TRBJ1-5	CAWSKGIGRNQPQHF	TGTGCCTGGAGTAAAGGGATCGGGCGCAATCAGCCCCAGCATTTT
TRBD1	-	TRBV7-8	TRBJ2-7	CASSPGQGRTYEQYF	TGTGCCAGCAGCCCTGGACAGGGGAGAACTTACGAGCAGTACTTC
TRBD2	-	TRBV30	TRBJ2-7	CAWSVGGRARYEQYF	TGTGCCTGGAGTGTAGGCGGGAGGGCCCGGTACGAGCAGTACTTC
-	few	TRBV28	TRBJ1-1	CASSPPYPRGAFF	TGTGCCAGCAGTCCCCCGTACCCCCGAGGAGCTTTCTTT
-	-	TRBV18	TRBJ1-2	CASSPPSQGYGYTF	TGTGCCAGCTCACCACCGTCACAGGGTTATGGCTACACCTTC
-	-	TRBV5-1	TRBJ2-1	CASRKYNEQFF	TGCGCCAGTAGGAAGTACAATGAGCAGTTCTTC
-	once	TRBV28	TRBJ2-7	CASSRRWGDYEQYF	TGTGCCAGCAGCCGACGGTGGGGGGACTACGAGCAGTACTTC
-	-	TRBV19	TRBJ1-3	CASSASGTTSGNTIYF	TGTGCCAGTAGTGCCTCCGGGACAACTTCTGGAAACACCATATATTTT
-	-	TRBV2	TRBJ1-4	CASSTRRGGEKLFF	TGTGCCAGCAGCACCAGACGGGGTGGTGAAAAACTGTTTTTT
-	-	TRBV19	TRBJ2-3	CASSSGGTDTQYF	TGTGCCAGTAGTTCAGGGGGCACAGATACGCAGTATTTT
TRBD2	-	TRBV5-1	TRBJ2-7	CASSVSSGRANEQYF	TGCGCCAGCAGCGTGTCTAGCGGGAGGGCCAACGAGCAGTACTTC
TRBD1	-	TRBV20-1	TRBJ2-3	CSAGGGDTQYF	TGCAGCGCAGGGGGCGGTGATACGCAGTATTTT
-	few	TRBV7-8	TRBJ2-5	CASSLSQVGRGTQYF	TGTGCCAGCAGCTTATCACAGGTTGGAAGGGGGACCCAGTACTTC
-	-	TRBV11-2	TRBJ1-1	CASSFYRGITEAFF	TGTGCCAGCAGCTTTTATCGGGGAATCACTGAAGCTTTCTTT
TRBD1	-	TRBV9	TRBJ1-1	CASSSGGRTEAFF	TGTGCCAGCAGCTCAGGGGGCCGGACTGAAGCTTTCTTT
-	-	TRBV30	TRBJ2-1	CAWAVDASSYNEQFF	TGTGCCTGGGCTGTGGACGCAAGCTCCTACAATGAGCAGTTCTTC
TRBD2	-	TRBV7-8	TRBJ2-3	CASARRREGDTQYF	TGTGCCAGCGCCAGACGGCGGGAGGGGGATACGCAGTATTTT
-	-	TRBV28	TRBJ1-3	CASSSGGEQGNTIYF	TGTGCCAGCAGTTCCGGGGGGGAACAAGGAAACACCATATATTTT
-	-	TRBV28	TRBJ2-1	CASTPGRSSAYNEQFF	TGTGCCAGCACTCCCGGGAGAAGCTCTGCCTACAATGAGCAGTTCTTC
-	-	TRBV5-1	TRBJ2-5	CASSRDGHQETQYF	TGCGCCAGCAGCAGGGACGGACACCAAGAGACCCAGTACTTC